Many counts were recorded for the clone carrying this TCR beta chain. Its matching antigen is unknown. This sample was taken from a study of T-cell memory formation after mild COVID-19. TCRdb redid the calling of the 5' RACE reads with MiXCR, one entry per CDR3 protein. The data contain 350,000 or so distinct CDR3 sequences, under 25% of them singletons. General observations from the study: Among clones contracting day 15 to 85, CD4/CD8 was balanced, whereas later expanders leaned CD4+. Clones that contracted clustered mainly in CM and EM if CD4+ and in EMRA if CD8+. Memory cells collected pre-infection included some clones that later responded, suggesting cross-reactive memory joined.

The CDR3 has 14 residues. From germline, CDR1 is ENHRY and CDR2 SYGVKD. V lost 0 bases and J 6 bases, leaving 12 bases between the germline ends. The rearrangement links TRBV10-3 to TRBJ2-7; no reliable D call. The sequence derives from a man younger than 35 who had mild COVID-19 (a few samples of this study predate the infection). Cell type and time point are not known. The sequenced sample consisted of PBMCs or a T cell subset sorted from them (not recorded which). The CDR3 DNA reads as TGTGCCATCAGTGAGTCGTCGAAAGGTCGCGAGCAGTACGTC. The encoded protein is CAISESSKGREQYV.